One and the same sample provided the 30 T cell receptor beta chains below, sequenced in a study of CD8 T cells in Susac syndrome. RNA in amounts of 0.5 to 1 ug was reverse transcribed with random hexamers. One entry per CDR3 protein results from TCRdb running MiXCR on the immunoSEQ multiplex PCR reads. The sample consists of about 80,000 distinct CDR3 sequences, approximately 94% of them appearing once. Sequenced input: CD8+ T cells from PBMCs. These receptors all stem from a human donor in good health.

The V call is TRBV20-1, the J call TRBJ1-5; 9 bases fit TRBD1. Trimming cost V 6 bases and J 2 bases; bases outside gene matches: 5. The CDR3 extends over 14 amino acids. The V gene's germline CDR1 is DFQATT and CDR2 SNEGSKA (reference sequence). This CDR3 is CSARGTGRNQPQHF. Written as DNA, the CDR3 is TGCAGTGCGCGAGGGACAGGGCGCAATCAGCCCCAGCATTTT.

This chain connects TRBV24-1 to TRBJ2-7; D not resolved. Germline CDR1 reads KGHDR; CDR2 reads SFDVKD. V shed 10 bases and J shed 3 bases, with 6 bases lying between them. The CDR3 length is 10 residues. As DNA, the CDR3 is TGTGCCACGGCTGTCTACGAGCAGTACGTC. Amino acids: CATAVYEQYV.

This chain uses TRBV24-1 with TRBJ1-5, with a possible D match to TRBD1 (5 bases). Trimming removed 4 bases from V and 11 bases from J, with 20 bases in between. This CDR3 has 15 amino acids. Germline CDR1 reads KGHDR; CDR2 reads SFDVKD. CDR3 in DNA: TGTGCCACCAGTGAGTCGGGACCGGGTAGAAAAGCCCAGCATTTT. It codes for CATSESGPGRKAQHF.

The genes are TRBV12-5 and TRBJ1-5, with 9 positions matching TRBD1. The CDR3 runs 16 residues. The germline gives CDR1 LGHNT, CDR2 FRNRAP. With 7 bases clipped from V and 5 bases from J, the junction kept 12 bases outside the gene matches. The CDR3 loop reads CASAHRTGDIDQPQHF. CDR3 nucleotide sequence: TGTGCTAGTGCTCACCGGACAGGGGACATTGATCAGCCCCAGCATTTT.

The V gene is TRBV29-1, the J gene TRBJ1-1; no definite D call. Germline V lookup: CDR1 SQVTM, CDR2 ANQGSEA. V was pared by 2 bases and J by 8 bases, with 6 bases between. This CDR3 comprises 10 residues. In DNA, the CDR3 is TGCAGCGTTGAATTAGGAGAAGCTTTCTTT. It translates to CSVELGEAFF.

This clonotype was observed a single time. The chain employs TRBV29-1 and TRBJ2-1; D is perhaps TRBD2 (5 bases). V lost 3 bases and J 9 bases, leaving 9 bases between the germline ends. The CDR3 loop spans 11 amino acids. Germline loops: CDR1 SQVTM, CDR2 ANQGSEA. The CDR3 region is CSVEREFEQFF. CDR3 sequence (DNA): TGCAGCGTTGAGAGGGAGTTTGAGCAGTTCTTC.

The V gene is TRBV28, the J gene TRBJ1-1, with a weak D call TRBD1 (5 bases). CDR3 length: 14 amino acids. Germline CDR1 reads MDHEN; CDR2 reads SYDVKM. With 5 bases removed from V and 7 bases from J, the gap between germline ends came to 17 bases. The CDR3 here is CASSPRGGRDEAFF. The CDR3 bases are TGTGCCAGCAGTCCAAGGGGCGGACGGGATGAAGCTTTCTTT.

This chain connects TRBV27 to TRBJ2-1; maybe TRBD2 (6 bases). The germline V and J ends were trimmed by 3 bases and 0 bases, with 18 bases remaining between them. From germline, CDR1 is MNHEY and CDR2 SMNVEV (reference sequence). CDR3 length: 18 residues. Here the CDR3 reads CASSFLADLLRSYNEQFF. The CDR3 nucleotides are TGTGCCAGCAGTTTTTTAGCGGACTTACTCCGCTCCTACAATGAGCAGTTCTTC.

This chain connects TRBV29-1 to TRBJ1-2, with TRBD1 identical over 7 bases. J gave up 2 bases and V 5 bases, and 5 bases lay outside the gene matches. Germline V CDR1 and CDR2: SQVTM, ANQGSEA. The CDR3 extends over 13 amino acids. In DNA, the CDR3 is TGCAGCGTTCCGGGACAGCGAAACTATGGCTACACCTTC. Amino acid sequence: CSVPGQRNYGYTF.

This rearrangement joins TRBV12-3 or TRBV12-4 to TRBJ2-7; D is unresolved. There are 12 residues in the CDR3. Trimming took off 3 bases at V and 5 bases at J, with 8 bases between the two ends. Here the CDR3 DNA reads TGTGCCAGCAGTTTTAGTTCCCACGAGCAGTACTTC. It encodes CASSFSSHEQYF.

The rearrangement links TRBV12-3 or TRBV12-4 to TRBJ2-5; TRBD1 aligns across 8 bases. The CDR3 length is 14 residues. Trimming cost V 5 bases and J 5 bases; bases outside gene matches: 7. The CDR3 sequence: CASSPDRGPETQYF. CDR3 bases: TGTGCCAGCAGTCCCGACAGGGGACCGGAGACCCAGTACTTC.

This chain links TRBV13 with TRBJ2-3; D remains unclear. The V end lost 0 bases, the J end lost 0 bases, and 7 bases lay between the germline ends. CDR1 PRHDT and CDR2 FYEKMQ come from the germline V gene (reference sequence). This CDR3 is built from 15 residues. CDR3 loop: CASSLGAPSTDTQYF. The CDR3 bases are TGTGCCAGCAGCTTAGGGGCACCGAGCACAGATACGCAGTATTTT.

The chain couples TRBV20-1 to TRBJ1-2; D is undetermined. The CDR3 has 15 residues. V lost 0 bases, J lost 4 bases, and 15 bases lay in between. The germline V gene has CDR1 DFQATT and CDR2 SNEGSKA (reference sequence). CDR3 in amino acids: CSARESRVTSYGYTF. CDR3 nucleotides: TGCAGTGCTAGAGAGTCAAGAGTTACTAGCTATGGCTACACCTTC.

This sequence joins TRBV5-6 and TRBJ1-2; no clear D gene. Trimming removed 2 bases at V and 5 bases at J, with 7 bases between. This CDR3 spans 12 amino acids. The germline V gene encodes CDR1 SGHDT and CDR2 YYEEEE. The CDR3 loop reads CASSLDRYGYTF. The CDR3 nucleotides are TGTGCCAGCAGCTTAGACCGTTATGGCTACACCTTC.

This chain joins TRBV29-1 and TRBJ1-1; D gene unclear. V was shortened by 7 bases and J by 6 bases, with 18 bases between the two germline ends. This CDR3 comprises 13 residues. Looked up from germline, CDR1 is SQVTM and CDR2 is ANQGSEA. The CDR3 DNA reads as TGCAGCGGGGAAGTGCCGAATTTCGCTGAAGCTTTCTTT. Protein product: CSGEVPNFAEAFF. The whole variable domain, remainder taken from reference TRBV29-1 and TRBJ1-1, is SAVISQKPSRDICQRGTSLTIQCQVDSQVTMMFWYRQQPGQSLTLIATANQGSEATYESGFVIDKFPISRPNLTFSTLTVSNMSPEDSSIYLCSGEVPNFAEAFFGQGTRLTVV.

The chain is built from TRBV24-1 and TRBJ2-1; D perhaps matches TRBD2 (5 bases). V lost 2 bases and J 8 bases, leaving 9 bases between the germline ends. CDR3 size: 13 residues. The germline V gene has CDR1 KGHDR and CDR2 SFDVKD. Here the CDR3 DNA reads TGTGCCACCAGTGATTCGAGGGATTATGAGCAGTTCTTC. Translating it yields CATSDSRDYEQFF.

The rearrangement uses TRBV7-2 and TRBJ2-1; D possibly uses TRBD1 or TRBD2 (5 bases each). Per the germline V gene, CDR1 is SGHTA and CDR2 is FQGNSA. The CDR3 contains 17 residues. V lost 5 bases and J 8 bases, leaving 25 bases between the germline ends. CDR3 in DNA: TGTGCCAGCAGCAGGGACCTCACTAGTGTTGTTTTGGATGAGCAGTTCTTC. Protein: CASSRDLTSVVLDEQFF.

This chain links TRBV4-1 with TRBJ2-1; TRBD2 aligns across 8 bases. Germline CDR1 and CDR2: MGHRA and YSYEKL. This CDR3 comprises 15 residues. J gave up 0 bases and V 2 bases, and 0 bases lay outside the gene matches. CDR3: CASSQSGSSYNEQFF. The CDR3 DNA reads as TGCGCCAGCAGCCAAAGCGGGAGCTCCTACAATGAGCAGTTCTTC.

The genes are TRBV6-1 and TRBJ1-5; no firm D call. CDR3 length: 15 residues. The germline V and J ends were trimmed by 7 bases and 5 bases, with 18 bases remaining between them. The V gene's germline CDR1 is MNHNS and CDR2 SASEGT. CDR3 sequence: CASNEPPKGYQPQHF. In nucleotides, the CDR3 is TGTGCCAGCAATGAGCCCCCGAAGGGATATCAGCCCCAGCATTTT.

The chain combines TRBV23-1 with TRBJ2-5; 7 bases agree with TRBD1. TRBV23-1 is an ORF for which the function is uncertain. The CDR3 runs 17 residues. V was pared by 0 bases and J by 7 bases, with 14 bases of the junction left unmatched. The CDR3 nucleotides are TGCGCCAGCAGTCAATCCTTCTTAGGGACAGTTTCTCGGACCCAGTACTTC. Its translation is CASSQSFLGTVSRTQYF.

The rearrangement links TRBV9 to TRBJ2-3; possible D gene TRBD2, 7 bases. Germline assignment: CDR1 SGDLS and CDR2 YYNGEE. CDR3 length: 15 amino acids. V was cut by 4 bases and J by 4 bases, with 16 bases left in between. The CDR3 coding sequence is TGTGCCAGCAGCTTAATAGGGGGGGCCCCAGATACGCAGTATTTT. It codes for CASSLIGGAPDTQYF.

The chain employs TRBV4-3 and TRBJ2-3; TRBD1 is a possible D gene (5 bases). The CDR3 has 17 residues. V lost 3 bases, J lost 2 bases, and 18 bases lay in between. The V gene's germline CDR1 is LGHNA and CDR2 YSLEER. DNA of the CDR3: TGCGCCAGCAGCCAGACCGACAGTGGCCCATTCACAGATACGCAGTATTTT. Translating gives CASSQTDSGPFTDTQYF.

The DNA for the CDR3 is TGCGCCAGCAGCCAAGGGACAGGGAACACTGAAGCTTTCTTT. This gives the protein CASSQGTGNTEAFF. The chain uses TRBV5-1 and TRBJ1-1; TRBD1 aligns across 8 bases. The CDR3 totals 14 residues. Germline-derived CDR1 and CDR2 are SGHRS and YFSETQ. V lost 4 bases and J lost 1; bases outside the gene matches: 3.

This chain links TRBV4-1 with TRBJ1-5; 8 bases are shared with TRBD1. There are 15 residues in the CDR3. Germline CDR1 MGHRA, CDR2 YSYEKL. The trim removed 2 bases at V and 9 bases at J, leaving 9 bases unmatched. CDR3 sequence reads: CASSQKTGDRGPQHF. The CDR3 DNA reads TGCGCCAGCAGCCAAAAGACAGGGGACCGTGGGCCCCAGCATTTT.

The table lists this clonotype with a count of one. The chain uses TRBV4-3 and TRBJ1-1, with D possibly TRBD1 on 5 matching bases. V was shortened by 4 bases and J by 1 base, with 13 bases between the two germline ends. The germline gives CDR1 LGHNA, CDR2 YSLEER. This CDR3 comprises 15 residues. This CDR3 reads CASSLRAGTNTEAFF. The CDR3 DNA sequence: TGCGCCAGCAGCCTTAGGGCAGGGACGAACACTGAAGCTTTCTTT.

This chain joins TRBV28 and TRBJ2-3, with 7 nucleotides matching TRBD2. The V segment lost 5 bases and the J segment 4 bases; nucleotides outside the gene matches: 9. CDR3 length: 15 amino acids. Germline-derived CDR1 and CDR2 are MDHEN and SYDVKM. The CDR3 region has the DNA TGTGCCAGCAGTCCCCAAGCGGGACTCGCAGATACGCAGTATTTT. Its translation is CASSPQAGLADTQYF.

V is TRBV29-1 and J is TRBJ2-2, with TRBD1 identical over 10 bases. V dropped 6 bases and J dropped 7; count of bases not matched to a gene: 8. Germline V CDR1 and CDR2: SQVTM, ANQGSEA. CDR3 length: 14 amino acids. This chain's CDR3 is CSVSRQGAIGELFF. The CDR3 DNA follows: TGCAGCGTCTCCAGACAGGGGGCTATCGGGGAGCTGTTTTTT.

V and J are TRBV9 and TRBJ2-3, with TRBD2 matching over 11 bases. Trimming cost V 4 bases and J 2 bases; bases outside gene matches: 18. The CDR3 is made up of 20 amino acids. CDR1 SGDLS and CDR2 YYNGEE come from the germline V gene. The CDR3 sequence: CASSFPRASGRQIYTDTQYF. The CDR3 bases are TGTGCCAGCAGCTTCCCTCGGGCTAGCGGGAGGCAAATCTACACAGATACGCAGTATTTT. The full variable domain, its missing parts supplied by reference TRBV9 and TRBJ2-3, is DSGVTQTPKHLITATGQRVTLRCSPRSGDLSVYWYQQSLDQGLQFLIQYYNGEERAKGNILERFSAQQFPDLHSELNLSSLELGDSALYFCASSFPRASGRQIYTDTQYFGPGTRLTVL.

The chain has TRBV20-1 and TRBJ2-3, with 9 bases that match TRBD2. This CDR3 region has 13 residues. Germline lookup yields CDR1 DFQATT and CDR2 SNEGSKA (reference sequence). The ends lost 3 bases at V and 5 bases at J; junction bases unmatched: 3. In nucleotides, the CDR3 is TGCAGTGCTAGGAGCGGGGGGAAAGATACGCAGTATTTT. Protein product: CSARSGGKDTQYF.

V gene TRBV29-1 combines with J gene TRBJ1-1; D perhaps matches TRBD1 (5 bases). The germline V and J ends were trimmed by 6 bases and 0 bases, with 11 bases remaining between them. Germline assignment: CDR1 SQVTM and CDR2 ANQGSEA. CDR3 length: 13 residues. CDR3 residues: CSVPRGVNTEAFF. CDR3 in DNA: TGCAGCGTCCCGCGGGGGGTGAACACTGAAGCTTTCTTT.